The rows below give T cell receptor beta chains drawn from one sample of a study of blood T cells in healthy people across ages. TCRdb reprocessed the 5' RACE reads via MiXCR and lists one record per CDR3 protein. The sample comprises 1.5 million to 2 million distinct CDR3 sequences, approximately 39% of which are singletons, and about 21% rests with the top ten. The material sequenced was blood. The receptors were gathered from a human donor in good health. Both conserved end residues are trimmed from each CDR3. The order of the fields is V gene, D gene, J gene, clone size, CDR3 protein. D genes are given only for firm matches. Some rows mark clone size as missing; the rest say once, few, many or name a class of expanded clone.

V: TRBV20-1; D: TRBD1; J: TRBJ1-2; size: many; CDR3: SASRDRGLAYGYT
V: TRBV7-3; D: TRBD1; J: TRBJ2-3; size: few; CDR3: ASSRGTPSTDTQY
V: TRBV7-2; D: .; J: TRBJ2-3; size: .; CDR3: ASSSSLADTQY
V: TRBV7-8; D: TRBD1; J: TRBJ2-2; size: .; CDR3: ASSKQRTGANTGELF
V: TRBV20-1; D: .; J: TRBJ2-1; size: .; CDR3: SARKGSSYNEQF
V: TRBV20-1; D: .; J: TRBJ1-6; size: .; CDR3: SARKQGSYNSPLH
V: TRBV28; D: .; J: TRBJ2-3; size: .; CDR3: ASSPPPGIDTQY
V: TRBV4-2; D: TRBD2; J: TRBJ2-1; size: .; CDR3: ASSQSRGAYNEQF
V: TRBV7-2; D: TRBD1; J: TRBJ2-4; size: few; CDR3: ASSIQGANIQY
V: TRBV5-1; D: .; J: TRBJ1-1; size: .; CDR3: ASSYGGFTEAF
V: TRBV15; D: .; J: TRBJ1-6; size: few; CDR3: ATSRGSPRDGASPLH
V: TRBV6-2/TRBV6-3; D: .; J: TRBJ1-1; size: .; CDR3: ASSSARGAEAF
V: TRBV6-5; D: TRBD1; J: TRBJ1-2; size: .; CDR3: ASIAHGGDREDGYT
V: TRBV29-1; D: .; J: TRBJ2-5; size: .; CDR3: SVVGGVFETQY
V: TRBV7-9; D: .; J: TRBJ1-1; size: .; CDR3: ASSSHANITEAF
V: TRBV5-6; D: .; J: TRBJ2-2; size: few; CDR3: ASSLALTGELF
V: TRBV28; D: .; J: TRBJ2-5; size: few; CDR3: ASSSNRDWETQY
V: TRBV7-8; D: TRBD1; J: TRBJ2-1; size: .; CDR3: ASTRGRIYNEQF
V: TRBV2; D: .; J: TRBJ2-7; size: few; CDR3: ASGINGRPGREQY
V: TRBV29-1; D: .; J: TRBJ2-1; size: few; CDR3: SVAETKIQGQF
V: TRBV12-3/TRBV12-4; D: .; J: TRBJ1-2; size: many; CDR3: ASRSTGPGNSYGYT
V: TRBV5-1; D: .; J: TRBJ2-2; size: .; CDR3: ASSAETATVGGELF
V: TRBV4-1; D: .; J: TRBJ2-7; size: few; CDR3: ASSQGTVSSYEQY